A selection of T cell receptor beta chains follows, all from one sample in a study of blood T cell repertoires in COVID-19. Sequencing was performed with immunoSEQ multiplex PCR; in TCRdb, only in-frame clones are kept and a portion is missing. The sample includes about 270,000 clones, approximately 88% of them seen just once. Sequencing input: PBMCs or T cells enriched from blood (not recorded which). All receptors come from a woman in her thirties or forties with acute COVID-19. Both conserved end residues are part of each CDR3. A D gene is named only where the DNA matches it firmly. A clone size is listed for some rows: how often the clone was seen (once, few, many), or a class if it is expanded.

j_call: TRBJ1-1
d_call: NA
clone_size: NA
v_call: TRBV7-9
cdr3_aa: CASSLGANTEAFF
cdr3_nt: TGTGCCAGCAGCTTAGGAGCGAACACTGAAGCTTTCTTT

j_call: TRBJ2-5
d_call: NA
clone_size: NA
v_call: TRBV2
cdr3_aa: CASSPNQETQYF
cdr3_nt: TGTGCCAGCAGCCCCAACCAAGAGACCCAGTACTTC

j_call: TRBJ1-1
d_call: TRBD1
clone_size: few
v_call: TRBV4-1
cdr3_aa: CASSQGQGGVLAFF
cdr3_nt: TGCGCCAGCAGCCAGGGACAGGGAGGAGTGTTGGCTTTCTTT

j_call: TRBJ1-2
d_call: NA
clone_size: NA
v_call: TRBV9
cdr3_aa: CASSVEPHLGYTF
cdr3_nt: TGTGCCAGCAGCGTAGAACCGCACTTGGGCTACACCTTC

j_call: TRBJ2-1
d_call: NA
clone_size: NA
v_call: TRBV4-2
cdr3_aa: CASSQDLQSLNEQFF
cdr3_nt: TGTGCCAGCAGCCAAGATCTACAGTCGCTCAATGAGCAGTTCTTC

j_call: TRBJ2-3
d_call: TRBD2
clone_size: once
v_call: TRBV5-1
cdr3_aa: CASSSLAGVGADTQYF
cdr3_nt: TGCGCCAGCAGCTCACTAGCGGGAGTGGGGGCAGATACGCAGTATTTT

j_call: TRBJ2-5
d_call: NA
clone_size: NA
v_call: TRBV20-1
cdr3_aa: CSASPLASSQETQYF
cdr3_nt: TGCAGTGCTAGTCCCCTAGCGTCGTCCCAAGAGACCCAGTACTTC

j_call: TRBJ1-1
d_call: NA
clone_size: NA
v_call: TRBV27
cdr3_aa: CASSFNLRQTEAFF
cdr3_nt: TGTGCCAGCAGTTTCAATCTGCGACAGACTGAAGCTTTCTTT

j_call: TRBJ2-7
d_call: TRBD2
clone_size: NA
v_call: TRBV2
cdr3_aa: CASRDSGSYEQYF
cdr3_nt: TGTGCCAGCAGGGATAGCGGGAGCTACGAGCAGTACTTC

j_call: TRBJ1-4
d_call: NA
clone_size: NA
v_call: TRBV25-1
cdr3_aa: CASTRDEKLFF
cdr3_nt: TGTGCCAGCACCCGGGATGAAAAACTGTTTTTT

j_call: TRBJ1-5
d_call: NA
clone_size: NA
v_call: TRBV6-5
cdr3_aa: CASSYSLNSNQPQHF
cdr3_nt: TGTGCCAGCAGTTACAGTCTAAATAGCAATCAGCCCCAGCATTTT

j_call: TRBJ1-1
d_call: TRBD1
clone_size: few
v_call: TRBV28
cdr3_aa: CASSTAAQGAFTEAFF
cdr3_nt: TGTGCCAGCAGTACGGCTGCACAGGGGGCGTTCACTGAAGCTTTCTTT

j_call: TRBJ1-1
d_call: NA
clone_size: NA
v_call: TRBV4-1
cdr3_aa: CASSYREGNTEAFF
cdr3_nt: TGCGCCAGCAGCTACAGGGAGGGGAACACTGAAGCTTTCTTT

j_call: TRBJ1-2
d_call: NA
clone_size: NA
v_call: TRBV7-9
cdr3_aa: CASSLGASLRNYGYTF
cdr3_nt: TGTGCCAGCAGCTTAGGGGCCAGCCTAAGGAACTATGGCTACACCTTC

j_call: TRBJ2-1
d_call: TRBD1
clone_size: NA
v_call: TRBV28
cdr3_aa: CASSSGQGGLGDEQFF
cdr3_nt: TGTGCCAGCAGTTCGGGACAGGGGGGACTTGGGGATGAGCAGTTCTTC

j_call: TRBJ2-1
d_call: TRBD2
clone_size: few
v_call: TRBV7-9
cdr3_aa: CASSLAGGPTNEQFF
cdr3_nt: TGTGCCAGCAGCTTAGCGGGAGGGCCTACCAATGAGCAGTTCTTC

j_call: TRBJ1-6
d_call: NA
clone_size: NA
v_call: TRBV5-1
cdr3_aa: CASSTQGVADSPLHF
cdr3_nt: TGCGCCAGCAGCACCCAGGGCGTAGCGGATTCACCCCTCCACTTT

j_call: TRBJ1-4
d_call: NA
clone_size: NA
v_call: TRBV7-8
cdr3_aa: CASSLVSGRSEKLFF
cdr3_nt: TGTGCCAGCAGCTTAGTTTCAGGGAGGAGCGAAAAACTGTTTTTT

j_call: TRBJ1-1
d_call: TRBD1
clone_size: NA
v_call: TRBV4-1
cdr3_aa: CASSQATGAATEAFF
cdr3_nt: TGCGCCAGCAGCCAAGCTACAGGGGCGGCCACTGAAGCTTTCTTT

j_call: TRBJ1-5
d_call: TRBD1
clone_size: NA
v_call: TRBV24-1
cdr3_aa: CATSDPGTGGDNQPQHF
cdr3_nt: TGTGCCACCAGTGACCCCGGGACAGGGGGGGACAATCAGCCCCAGCATTTT

j_call: TRBJ2-2
d_call: TRBD1
clone_size: NA
v_call: TRBV5-6
cdr3_aa: CASSLDRGSMGGELFF
cdr3_nt: TGTGCCAGCAGCTTGGACAGGGGAAGTATGGGCGGGGAGCTGTTTTTT

j_call: TRBJ2-7
d_call: NA
clone_size: NA
v_call: TRBV19
cdr3_aa: CASSRDNSYEQYF
cdr3_nt: TGTGCCAGTAGCCGGGACAACTCCTACGAGCAGTACTTC

j_call: TRBJ2-2
d_call: NA
clone_size: once
v_call: TRBV24-1
cdr3_aa: CATKGLLNTGELFF
cdr3_nt: TGTGCCACTAAGGGACTTTTGAACACCGGGGAGCTGTTTTTT

j_call: TRBJ1-5
d_call: NA
clone_size: once
v_call: TRBV7-2
cdr3_aa: CASSSAGNQPQHF
cdr3_nt: TGTGCCAGCAGCTCTGCGGGTAATCAGCCCCAGCATTTT

j_call: TRBJ1-2
d_call: NA
clone_size: NA
v_call: TRBV19
cdr3_aa: CASSIDLAAENYGYTF
cdr3_nt: TGTGCCAGTAGTATAGATCTGGCGGCGGAGAACTATGGCTACACCTTC

j_call: TRBJ1-6
d_call: NA
clone_size: NA
v_call: TRBV5-4
cdr3_aa: CASSRDKNSPLHF
cdr3_nt: TGTGCCAGCAGCAGGGACAAAAATTCACCCCTCCACTTT

j_call: TRBJ2-1
d_call: NA
clone_size: few
v_call: TRBV24-1
cdr3_aa: CATSDLPSSYGRSYNEQFF
cdr3_nt: TGTGCCACCAGTGATTTGCCCAGCTCCTATGGGCGCTCCTACAATGAGCAGTTCTTC

j_call: TRBJ2-6
d_call: NA
clone_size: NA
v_call: TRBV6-5
cdr3_aa: CASSRSSGANVLTF
cdr3_nt: TGTGCCAGCAGCCGGAGCTCTGGGGCCAACGTCCTGACTTTC

j_call: TRBJ2-1
d_call: NA
clone_size: NA
v_call: TRBV24-1
cdr3_aa: CATSGPRQDYNEQFF
cdr3_nt: TGTGCCACCAGTGGCCCCAGGCAGGACTACAATGAGCAGTTCTTC

j_call: TRBJ1-4
d_call: TRBD1
clone_size: NA
v_call: TRBV19
cdr3_aa: CASSIGDRDNEKLFF
cdr3_nt: TGTGCCAGTAGTATTGGGGACAGAGATAATGAAAAACTGTTTTTT

j_call: TRBJ2-3
d_call: TRBD1
clone_size: NA
v_call: TRBV7-9
cdr3_aa: CASSLGTGGSDTQYF
cdr3_nt: TGTGCCAGCAGCCTAGGGACAGGAGGATCCGATACGCAGTATTTT

j_call: TRBJ1-2
d_call: TRBD1
clone_size: few
v_call: TRBV29-1
cdr3_aa: CSAEGTGATGGYTF
cdr3_nt: TGCAGCGCCGAGGGCACAGGGGCCACGGGTGGCTACACCTTC

j_call: TRBJ1-2
d_call: TRBD1
clone_size: NA
v_call: TRBV6-5
cdr3_aa: CASSITGVNGYTF
cdr3_nt: TGTGCCAGCAGTATTACAGGGGTTAATGGCTACACCTTC

j_call: TRBJ2-5
d_call: NA
clone_size: NA
v_call: TRBV7-9
cdr3_aa: CASSYRERAGETQYF
cdr3_nt: TGTGCCAGCAGCTACCGCGAGAGGGCTGGGGAGACCCAGTACTTC

j_call: TRBJ2-7
d_call: TRBD2
clone_size: many
v_call: TRBV11-3
cdr3_aa: CASSLYGGSSYEQYF
cdr3_nt: TGTGCCAGCAGCTTATACGGCGGGAGCTCCTACGAGCAGTACTTC

j_call: TRBJ2-1
d_call: TRBD2
clone_size: NA
v_call: TRBV7-9
cdr3_aa: CASSPRGGGTSYNEQFF
cdr3_nt: TGTGCCAGCAGCCCACGCGGGGGGGGGACTAGCTACAATGAGCAGTTCTTC

j_call: TRBJ1-1
d_call: TRBD1
clone_size: NA
v_call: TRBV10-2
cdr3_aa: CASTTGGTETEAFF
cdr3_nt: TGCGCCAGCACAACAGGGGGGACGGAGACTGAAGCTTTCTTT

j_call: TRBJ1-5
d_call: NA
clone_size: few
v_call: TRBV3-1/TRBV3-2
cdr3_aa: CASSQDMTMNQPQHF
cdr3_nt: TGTGCCAGCAGCCAAGATATGACAATGAATCAGCCCCAGCATTTT

j_call: TRBJ1-1
d_call: NA
clone_size: NA
v_call: TRBV7-8
cdr3_aa: CASSLGAERAFF
cdr3_nt: TGTGCCAGCAGCTTAGGGGCAGAAAGAGCTTTCTTT

j_call: TRBJ1-6
d_call: TRBD1
clone_size: NA
v_call: TRBV18
cdr3_aa: CASSPPTGQNSPLHF
cdr3_nt: TGTGCCAGCTCACCACCGACAGGGCAGAATTCACCCCTCCACTTT

j_call: TRBJ1-2
d_call: TRBD1
clone_size: NA
v_call: TRBV3-1/TRBV3-2
cdr3_aa: CASSPGTGDLGYTF
cdr3_nt: TGTGCCAGCAGCCCAGGGACAGGGGATCTGGGCTACACCTTC

j_call: TRBJ2-7
d_call: TRBD1
clone_size: few
v_call: TRBV28
cdr3_aa: CASRGQGFYEQYF
cdr3_nt: TGTGCCAGCAGAGGACAGGGATTCTACGAGCAGTACTTC

j_call: TRBJ2-6
d_call: NA
clone_size: NA
v_call: TRBV18
cdr3_aa: CASSPQYWSSGANVLTF
cdr3_nt: TGTGCCAGCTCACCACAGTATTGGAGCTCTGGGGCCAACGTCCTGACTTTC

j_call: TRBJ2-1
d_call: TRBD1
clone_size: NA
v_call: TRBV6-5
cdr3_aa: CATQQGNYNEQFF
cdr3_nt: TGTGCCACCCAACAGGGGAACTACAATGAGCAGTTCTTC

j_call: TRBJ1-2
d_call: NA
clone_size: NA
v_call: TRBV7-9
cdr3_aa: CASSLGERGYTF
cdr3_nt: TGTGCCAGCAGCTTAGGGGAGCGGGGCTACACCTTC

j_call: TRBJ2-3
d_call: TRBD2
clone_size: NA
v_call: TRBV6-1
cdr3_aa: CASSEALAGVGVTQYF
cdr3_nt: TGTGCCAGCAGTGAAGCGCTTGCGGGAGTGGGGGTTACGCAGTATTTT

j_call: TRBJ2-7
d_call: TRBD1
clone_size: NA
v_call: TRBV9
cdr3_aa: CASSAGQGAYYEQYF
cdr3_nt: TGTGCCAGCAGCGCTGGACAGGGGGCCTACTACGAGCAGTACTTC

j_call: TRBJ2-4
d_call: NA
clone_size: NA
v_call: TRBV28
cdr3_aa: CASNGGNENIQYF
cdr3_nt: TGTGCCAGCAATGGGGGCAACGAAAACATTCAGTACTTC

j_call: TRBJ1-3
d_call: NA
clone_size: NA
v_call: TRBV3-1/TRBV3-2
cdr3_aa: CASALRGNIYF
cdr3_nt: TGTGCCAGCGCCCTCAGAGGGAACATATATTTT

j_call: TRBJ2-7
d_call: TRBD2
clone_size: NA
v_call: TRBV30
cdr3_aa: CAWSPPWREGYEQYF
cdr3_nt: TGTGCCTGGAGTCCTCCCTGGCGGGAGGGGTACGAGCAGTACTTC

j_call: TRBJ2-5
d_call: NA
clone_size: few
v_call: TRBV7-8
cdr3_aa: CASSLALGRSVAQYF
cdr3_nt: TGTGCCAGCAGCTTAGCTCTGGGCAGGTCGGTCGCCCAGTACTTC

j_call: TRBJ1-2
d_call: TRBD1
clone_size: NA
v_call: TRBV5-6
cdr3_aa: CASSRGQGNYGYTF
cdr3_nt: TGTGCCAGCAGCAGAGGACAGGGGAACTATGGCTACACCTTC

j_call: TRBJ2-2
d_call: TRBD1
clone_size: NA
v_call: TRBV28
cdr3_aa: CASSQPTGGGGGTGELFF
cdr3_nt: TGTGCCAGCAGTCAACCGACAGGGGGCGGGGGAGGTACCGGGGAGCTGTTTTTT

j_call: TRBJ1-6
d_call: NA
clone_size: NA
v_call: TRBV18
cdr3_aa: CASSSGLSNSPLHF
cdr3_nt: TGTGCCAGCTCATCAGGGTTGTCGAATTCACCCCTCCACTTT

j_call: TRBJ1-2
d_call: NA
clone_size: NA
v_call: TRBV6-5
cdr3_aa: CASSYSGRGYGYTF
cdr3_nt: TGTGCCAGCAGTTACTCGGGGAGGGGCTATGGCTACACCTTC

j_call: TRBJ2-1
d_call: NA
clone_size: NA
v_call: TRBV29-1
cdr3_aa: CSVEGLPGKKAYNEQFF
cdr3_nt: TGCAGCGTTGAAGGTCTCCCCGGGAAGAAAGCCTACAATGAGCAGTTCTTC

j_call: TRBJ1-1
d_call: NA
clone_size: NA
v_call: TRBV12-3/TRBV12-4
cdr3_aa: CASSRATYEAFF
cdr3_nt: TGTGCCAGCAGTCGAGCGACCTATGAAGCTTTCTTT

j_call: TRBJ2-1
d_call: TRBD2
clone_size: once
v_call: TRBV6-4
cdr3_aa: CASRSSGSRNEQFF
cdr3_nt: TGTGCCAGCAGATCTAGCGGGAGTCGGAATGAGCAGTTCTTC

j_call: TRBJ2-2
d_call: NA
clone_size: NA
v_call: TRBV2
cdr3_aa: CASRELDIGNTGELFF
cdr3_nt: TGTGCCAGCAGGGAACTTGACATCGGAAACACCGGGGAGCTGTTTTTT